The present entry profiles one T cell receptor beta chain with its context. The entry originates in a study of T cell clones after liver transplantation. In germline, CDR1 is SNHLY, CDR2 FYNNEI. CDR3 length equals 13 residues. Trimming stripped 6 bases from V and 1 base from J, with 9 bases between. Produced via immunoSEQ multiplex PCR; TCRdb's table is partial and in-frame only. This table holds 55,000 to 75,000 clones, 70% found once. The sequences come from CD4+ T cells from blood, collected at the approximately 15-month timepoint. The rearrangement links TRBV2 to TRBJ2-5; D is uncertain. This receptor was identified in a human patient who received a liver transplant. Some T cells may be provided by the graft donor. The CDR3 nucleotides read TGTGCCAGCAGGTCAGGTCTCCAAGAGACCCAGTACTTC. Translated: CASRSGLQETQYF.